Reported below is one T cell receptor beta chain. TCR beta CDR3 region amplification was performed from RNA transcripts. RT-PCR in the first round (using the HTBI primer set) targeted the TCR CDR3. TCRdb reanalysed the multiplex PCR reads using MiXCR and keeps one entry per CDR3 protein. Found here are more than 500,000 distinct CDR3 sequences, around 16% of them singletons; the top ten hold approximately 32%. Inclusion characteristics of ophthalmopathy patients comprised a Clinical Activity Score of at least 3, a NOSPECS grade of at least 4, and duration under 3 months. The sample originates from a study of T cells in Graves' hyperthyroidism and ophthalmopathy. The TCR sequence derives from a woman younger than 45 with Graves' ophthalmopathy. Sequences were obtained from blood.

In DNA form, the CDR3 reads TGCAGCGTAGCCATCGGGACAGGGGGGACATACGAGCAGTACTTC. Translated, it gives CSVAIGTGGTYEQYF. The chain links TRBV29-1 to TRBJ2-7; 11 bases are a match to TRBD1. The CDR3 loop spans 15 amino acids. V was pared by 6 bases and J by 4 bases, with 11 bases of the junction left unmatched. Per germline, CDR1 SQVTM and CDR2 ANQGSEA.